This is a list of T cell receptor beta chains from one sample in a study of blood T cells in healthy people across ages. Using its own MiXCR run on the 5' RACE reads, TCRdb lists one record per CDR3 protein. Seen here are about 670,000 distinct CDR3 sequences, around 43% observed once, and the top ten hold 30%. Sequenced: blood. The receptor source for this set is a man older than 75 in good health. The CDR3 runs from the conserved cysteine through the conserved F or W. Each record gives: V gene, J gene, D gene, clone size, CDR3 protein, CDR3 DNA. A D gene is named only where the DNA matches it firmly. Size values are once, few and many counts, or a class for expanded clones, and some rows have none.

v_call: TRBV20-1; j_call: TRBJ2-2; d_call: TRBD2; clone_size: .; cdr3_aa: CSARGLAGGTGGELFF; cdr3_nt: TGCAGTGCTAGAGGGCTAGCGGGGGGTACTGGCGGGGAGCTGTTTTTT
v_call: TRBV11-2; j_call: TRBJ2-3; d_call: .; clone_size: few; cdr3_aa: CASSPAASTDTQYF; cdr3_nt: TGTGCCAGCAGCCCAGCAGCGAGCACAGATACGCAGTATTTT
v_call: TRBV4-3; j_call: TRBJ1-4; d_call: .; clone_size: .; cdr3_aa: CASSKDEGLGEKLFF; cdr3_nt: TGCGCCAGCAGCAAAGATGAGGGCTTGGGTGAAAAACTGTTTTTT
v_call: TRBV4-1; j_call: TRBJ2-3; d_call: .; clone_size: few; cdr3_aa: CASSQDVDLTQYF; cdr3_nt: TGCGCCAGCAGCCAAGATGTGGACTTGACGCAGTATTTT
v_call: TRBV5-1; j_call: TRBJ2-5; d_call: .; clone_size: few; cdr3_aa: CASSLEARRGTQYF; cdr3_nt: TGCGCCAGCAGCTTGGAGGCCAGACGGGGGACCCAGTACTTC
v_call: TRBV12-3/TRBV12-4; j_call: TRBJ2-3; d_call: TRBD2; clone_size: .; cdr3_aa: CASSLGALASTDTQYF; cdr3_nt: TGTGCCAGCAGTTTAGGTGCACTAGCGAGCACAGATACGCAGTATTTT
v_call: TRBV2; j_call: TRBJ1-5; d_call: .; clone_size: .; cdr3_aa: CASSGGGSQPQHF; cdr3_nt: TGTGCCAGCAGTGGTGGAGGTTCTCAGCCCCAGCATTTT
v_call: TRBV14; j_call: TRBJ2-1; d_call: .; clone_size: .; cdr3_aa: CASSQATGGGSYNEQFF; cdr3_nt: TGTGCCAGCAGCCAAGCGACAGGAGGGGGGTCCTACAATGAGCAGTTCTTC
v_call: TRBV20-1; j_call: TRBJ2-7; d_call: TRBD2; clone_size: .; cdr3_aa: CSARAGGGGLYNEQYF; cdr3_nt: TGCAGTGCTAGAGCCGGCGGGGGGGGCTTATACAATGAGCAGTACTTC
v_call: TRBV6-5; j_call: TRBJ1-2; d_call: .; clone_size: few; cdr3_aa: CASSYSRGLNTGGYTF; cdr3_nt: TGTGCCAGCAGTTACTCCCGGGGCTTAAACACGGGTGGCTACACCTTC
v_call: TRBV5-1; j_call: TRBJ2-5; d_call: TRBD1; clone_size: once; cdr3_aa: CASSSRRGGGQETQYF; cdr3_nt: TGCGCCAGCAGCTCCCGACGAGGGGGCGGGCAAGAGACCCAGTACTTC
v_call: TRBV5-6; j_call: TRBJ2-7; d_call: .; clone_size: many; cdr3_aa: CASSEGSTYEQYF; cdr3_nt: TGTGCCAGCAGCGAGGGCAGTACCTACGAGCAGTACTTC
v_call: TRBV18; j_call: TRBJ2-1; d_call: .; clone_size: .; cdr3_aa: CASSPSGREQFF; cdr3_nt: TGTGCCAGCTCACCATCGGGGCGTGAGCAGTTCTTC
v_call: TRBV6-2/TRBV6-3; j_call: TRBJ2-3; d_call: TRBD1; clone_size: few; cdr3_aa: CASSPGQAEAWDTQYF; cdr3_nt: TGTGCCAGCAGTCCCGGACAGGCGGAAGCATGGGATACGCAGTATTTT
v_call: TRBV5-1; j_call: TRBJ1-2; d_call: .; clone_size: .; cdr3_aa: CASSLARDAGYTF; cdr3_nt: TGCGCCAGCAGCTTGGCGCGGGACGCTGGCTACACCTTC
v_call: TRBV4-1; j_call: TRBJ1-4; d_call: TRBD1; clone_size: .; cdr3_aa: CASSQEGQELTANEKLFF; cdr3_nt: TGCGCCAGCAGCCAAGAGGGACAGGAACTTACGGCTAATGAAAAACTGTTTTTT
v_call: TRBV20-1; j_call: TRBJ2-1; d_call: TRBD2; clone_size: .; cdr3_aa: CSASSLADDEQFF; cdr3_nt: TGCAGTGCTAGCTCCCTAGCGGATGATGAGCAGTTCTTC
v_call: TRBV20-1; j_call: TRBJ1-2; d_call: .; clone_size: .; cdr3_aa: CSARDQDSYLSYTF; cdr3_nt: TGCAGTGCTAGAGATCAGGACAGTTATTTAAGCTACACCTTC
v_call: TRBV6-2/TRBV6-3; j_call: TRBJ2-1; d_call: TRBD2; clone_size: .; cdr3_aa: CASTSGRANNEQFF; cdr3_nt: TGTGCCAGCACTAGCGGGAGGGCGAACAATGAGCAGTTCTTC
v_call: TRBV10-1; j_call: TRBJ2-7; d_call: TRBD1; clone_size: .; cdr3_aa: CASSEDRVKQYF; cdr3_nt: TGCGCCAGCAGTGAAGACAGGGTGAAGCAGTACTTC
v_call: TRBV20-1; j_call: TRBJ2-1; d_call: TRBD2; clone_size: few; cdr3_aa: CSARGTLAGIREQFF; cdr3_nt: TGCAGTGCTAGGGGAACACTAGCGGGAATTAGGGAGCAGTTCTTC
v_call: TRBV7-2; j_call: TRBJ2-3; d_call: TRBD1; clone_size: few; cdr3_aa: CASSRPGQGPDTQYF; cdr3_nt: TGTGCCAGCAGCCGCCCGGGACAGGGCCCAGATACGCAGTATTTT
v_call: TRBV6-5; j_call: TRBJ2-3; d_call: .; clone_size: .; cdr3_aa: CAGRGAADTQYF; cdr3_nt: TGTGCCGGCAGGGGCGCGGCAGATACGCAGTATTTT
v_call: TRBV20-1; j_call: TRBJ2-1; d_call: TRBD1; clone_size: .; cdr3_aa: CSAIKQGAYNEQFF; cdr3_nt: TGCAGTGCTATAAAACAGGGGGCATACAATGAGCAGTTCTTC
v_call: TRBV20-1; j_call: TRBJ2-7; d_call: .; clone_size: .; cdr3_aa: CSARAVRDSYEQYF; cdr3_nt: TGCAGTGCTAGGGCGGTCAGAGACTCCTACGAGCAGTACTTC
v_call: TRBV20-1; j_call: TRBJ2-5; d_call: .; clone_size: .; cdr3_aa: CSAPGGGAETQYF; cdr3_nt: TGCAGTGCCCCCGGAGGGGGGGCGGAGACCCAGTACTTC
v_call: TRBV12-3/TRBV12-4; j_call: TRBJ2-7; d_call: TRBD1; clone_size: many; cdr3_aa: CASSQGTDWLYEQYF; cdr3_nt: TGTGCCAGCAGTCAAGGGACAGATTGGCTTTACGAGCAGTACTTC
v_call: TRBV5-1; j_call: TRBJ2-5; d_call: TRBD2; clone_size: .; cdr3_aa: CASSQDPGLGQETQYF; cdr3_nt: TGCGCCAGCAGCCAGGACCCGGGACTAGGACAAGAGACCCAGTACTTC
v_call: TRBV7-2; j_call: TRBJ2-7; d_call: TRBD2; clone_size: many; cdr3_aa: CASTMGGRFEQYF; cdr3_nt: TGTGCCAGCACCATGGGCGGGAGGTTTGAGCAGTACTTC
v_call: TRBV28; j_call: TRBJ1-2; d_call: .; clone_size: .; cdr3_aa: CASNSTGTGNYGYTF; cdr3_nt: TGTGCCAGCAACTCGACCGGGACGGGGAACTATGGCTACACCTTC
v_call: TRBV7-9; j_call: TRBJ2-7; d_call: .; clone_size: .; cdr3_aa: CASSPTSRGYEQYF; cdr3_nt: TGTGCCAGCAGCCCCACGAGCAGGGGCTACGAGCAGTACTTC
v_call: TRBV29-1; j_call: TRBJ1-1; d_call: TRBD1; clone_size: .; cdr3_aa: CSTDRGRDTEAFF; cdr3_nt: TGCAGCACCGACAGGGGGCGAGACACCGAAGCTTTCTTT
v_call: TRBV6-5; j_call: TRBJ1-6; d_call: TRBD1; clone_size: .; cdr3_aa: CASRRDSDSPLHF; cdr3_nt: TGTGCCAGCAGGAGGGACAGTGATTCACCCCTCCACTTT
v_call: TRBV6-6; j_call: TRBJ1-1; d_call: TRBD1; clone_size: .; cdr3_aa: CASGATGGVGTEAFF; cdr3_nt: TGTGCCAGCGGAGCGACAGGGGGCGTCGGCACTGAAGCTTTCTTT
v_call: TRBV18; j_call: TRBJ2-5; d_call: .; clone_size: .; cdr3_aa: CASSLAREETQYF; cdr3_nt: TGTGCCAGCTCATTAGCGAGAGAAGAGACCCAGTACTTC
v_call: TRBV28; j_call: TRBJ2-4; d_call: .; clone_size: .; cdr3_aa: CATDLANIQYF; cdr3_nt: TGTGCCACCGACCTAGCAAACATTCAGTACTTC
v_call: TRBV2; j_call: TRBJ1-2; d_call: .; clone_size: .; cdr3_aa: CASSEEYGYTF; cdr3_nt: TGTGCCAGCAGTGAAGAATATGGCTACACCTTC
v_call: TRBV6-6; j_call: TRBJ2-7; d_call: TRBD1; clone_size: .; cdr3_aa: CASSRPPQGAKDEQYF; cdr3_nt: TGTGCCAGCAGTAGGCCCCCCCAGGGGGCTAAGGATGAGCAGTACTTC
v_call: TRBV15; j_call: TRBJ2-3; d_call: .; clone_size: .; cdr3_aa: CATSREGRGGTDTQYF; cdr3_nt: TGTGCCACCAGCAGAGAAGGGCGGGGAGGCACAGATACGCAGTATTTT
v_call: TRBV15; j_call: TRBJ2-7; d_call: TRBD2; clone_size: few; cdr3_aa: CATSRVFGLAVYEQYF; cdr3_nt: TGTGCCACCAGCAGAGTATTCGGGCTAGCGGTCTACGAGCAGTACTTC
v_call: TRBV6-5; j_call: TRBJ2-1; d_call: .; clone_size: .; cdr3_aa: CASSPGIAQGNEQFF; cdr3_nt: TGTGCCAGCAGTCCCGGAATTGCACAGGGCAATGAGCAGTTCTTC
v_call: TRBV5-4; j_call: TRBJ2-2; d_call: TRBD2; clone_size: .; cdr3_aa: CASSLAGEFGELFF; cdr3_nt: TGTGCCAGCAGCCTAGCGGGAGAGTTCGGGGAGCTGTTTTTT